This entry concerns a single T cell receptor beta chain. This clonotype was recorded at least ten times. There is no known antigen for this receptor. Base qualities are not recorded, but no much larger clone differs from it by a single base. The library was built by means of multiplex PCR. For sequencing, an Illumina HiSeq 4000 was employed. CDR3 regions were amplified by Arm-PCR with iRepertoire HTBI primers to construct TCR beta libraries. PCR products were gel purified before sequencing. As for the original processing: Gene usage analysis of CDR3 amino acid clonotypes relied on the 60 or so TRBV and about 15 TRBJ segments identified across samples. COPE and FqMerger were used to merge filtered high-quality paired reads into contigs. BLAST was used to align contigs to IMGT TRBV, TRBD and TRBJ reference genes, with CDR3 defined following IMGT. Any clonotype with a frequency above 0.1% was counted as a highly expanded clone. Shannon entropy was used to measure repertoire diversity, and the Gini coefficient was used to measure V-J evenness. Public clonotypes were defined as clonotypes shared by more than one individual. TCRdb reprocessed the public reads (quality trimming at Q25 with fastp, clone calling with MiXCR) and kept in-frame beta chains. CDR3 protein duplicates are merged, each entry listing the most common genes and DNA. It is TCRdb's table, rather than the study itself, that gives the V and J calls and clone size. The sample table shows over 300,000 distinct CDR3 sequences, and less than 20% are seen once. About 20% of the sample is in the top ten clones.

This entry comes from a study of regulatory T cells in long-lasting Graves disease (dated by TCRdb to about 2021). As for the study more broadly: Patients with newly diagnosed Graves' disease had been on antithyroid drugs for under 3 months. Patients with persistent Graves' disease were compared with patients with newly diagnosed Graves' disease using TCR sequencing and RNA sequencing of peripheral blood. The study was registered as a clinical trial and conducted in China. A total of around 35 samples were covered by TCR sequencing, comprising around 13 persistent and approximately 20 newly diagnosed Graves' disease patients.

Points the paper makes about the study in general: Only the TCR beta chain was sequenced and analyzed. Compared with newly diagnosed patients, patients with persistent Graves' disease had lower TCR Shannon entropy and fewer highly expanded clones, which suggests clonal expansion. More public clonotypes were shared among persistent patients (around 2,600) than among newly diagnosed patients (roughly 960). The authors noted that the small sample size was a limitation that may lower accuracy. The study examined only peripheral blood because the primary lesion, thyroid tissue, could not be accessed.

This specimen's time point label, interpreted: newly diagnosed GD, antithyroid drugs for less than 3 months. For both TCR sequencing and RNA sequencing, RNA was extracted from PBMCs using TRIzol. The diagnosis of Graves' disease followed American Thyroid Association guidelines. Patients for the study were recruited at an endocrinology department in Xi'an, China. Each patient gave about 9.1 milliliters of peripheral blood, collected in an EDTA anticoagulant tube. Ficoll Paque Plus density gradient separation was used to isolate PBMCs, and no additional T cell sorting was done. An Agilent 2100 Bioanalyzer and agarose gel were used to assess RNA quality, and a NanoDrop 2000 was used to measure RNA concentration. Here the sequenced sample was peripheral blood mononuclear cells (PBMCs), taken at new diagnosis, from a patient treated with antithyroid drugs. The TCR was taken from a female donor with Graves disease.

CDR3 region: CASSLDRVQETQYF. The bases are TGTGCCAGCAGCTTAGACAGGGTTCAAGAGACCCAGTACTTC. This sequence uses TRBV7-2 and TRBJ2-5; the D region possibly corresponds to TRBD1 (6 bases align). According to the germline V gene, CDR1 reads SGHTA and CDR2 reads FQGNSA. The CDR3 measures 14 amino acids from cysteine to phenylalanine. Only the CDR3 region is kept as DNA, spanning 42 bases read in frame from base 1. V is reduced by 1 base and J by 2 bases, leaving a spacing of 8 bases between them.